The next 23 T cell receptor beta chains were all read from a single sample in a study of T cell responses to AZD1222 COVID-19 vaccine. Assay used: immunoSEQ multiplex PCR; TCRdb lists only in-frame clones, some missing. The sample lists about 100,000 clones, approximately 91% occurring once. Sequencing used peripheral blood, obtained on day 0 of AZD1222 vaccination. The source is an adult in good health.

This CDR3 reads CASSELGLAGGRAQYF. Written as DNA, the CDR3 is TGTGCCAGCAGTGAATTGGGACTAGCGGGAGGGAGGGCGCAGTATTTT. V gene TRBV2 combines with J gene TRBJ2-3; 16 positions match TRBD2. The CDR3 sequence is 16 residues long. In germline, CDR1 is SNHLY, CDR2 FYNNEI. The trim removed 2 bases at V and 10 bases at J, leaving 6 bases unmatched.

This CDR3 reads CSASNENYGYTF. The CDR3 coding sequence is TGCAGTGCTAGTAATGAAAACTATGGCTACACCTTC. This chain joins TRBV20-1 and TRBJ1-2; D unclear. The CDR3 covers 12 residues. Per germline, CDR1 DFQATT and CDR2 SNEGSKA (reference sequence). The ends were cut back, 3 bases at V and 2 bases at J, with 7 bases in the middle.

The genes are TRBV7-9 and TRBJ1-5, with 9 nucleotides matching TRBD1. With V trimmed by 8 bases and J by 2 bases, 13 bases remained unmatched. Per the germline V gene, CDR1 is SEHNR and CDR2 is FQNEAQ (reference sequence). The length of the CDR3 is 17 residues. The CDR3 sequence is CASLEGQGGIGNQPQHF. The CDR3, as DNA: TGTGCCAGCCTGGAGGGACAGGGTGGGATAGGCAATCAGCCCCAGCATTTT.

The CDR3 bases are TGTGCCAGCAGTGAAGGATGGGTCATCTCTCAGCCCCAGCATTTT. The encoded protein is CASSEGWVISQPQHF. The chain joins TRBV6-1 to TRBJ1-5, with D uncertain. CDR1 is MNHNS, CDR2 SASEGT, per germline. CDR3 length: 15 amino acids. Trimming pared 1 base from V and 6 bases from J, leaving 13 bases between.

This chain connects TRBV2 to TRBJ1-6; 7 bases are a match to TRBD1. V was pared by 6 bases and J by 7 bases, with 6 bases of the junction left unmatched. From germline, CDR1 is SNHLY and CDR2 FYNNEI. The CDR3 covers 14 residues. DNA of the CDR3: TGTGCCAGCAGCAGGGACAGACAGAATTCACCCCTCCACTTT. It specifies CASSRDRQNSPLHF.

This chain uses TRBV27 with TRBJ2-7, with a tentative D call TRBD1 (6 bases). The CDR3 is made up of 13 amino acids. With 5 bases removed from V and 6 bases from J, the gap between germline ends came to 14 bases. Germline V gene lookup returns CDR1 MNHEY and CDR2 SMNVEV (reference sequence). The CDR3 protein is CASSEKQGTEQYF. The CDR3 coding sequence is TGTGCCAGCAGTGAGAAGCAGGGGACCGAGCAGTACTTC.

The genes are TRBV10-1 and TRBJ2-7, with a possible D match to TRBD2 (6 bases). V gave up 0 bases and J gave up 3 bases, with 9 bases separating them. Germline V gene sequence: CDR1 WNHNN, CDR2 SYGVQD (reference sequence). CDR3 size: 14 residues. CDR3 in amino acids: CASSESVGGYEQYF. The CDR3 nucleotides are TGCGCCAGCAGTGAGTCCGTCGGGGGCTACGAGCAGTACTTC.

The V and J genes are TRBV5-1 and TRBJ2-5; D perhaps matches TRBD2 (6 bases). Germline lookup yields CDR1 SGHRS and CDR2 YFSETQ. The CDR3 loop spans 16 amino acids. The ends were cut back, 0 bases at V and 1 base at J, with 13 bases in the middle. CDR3 in DNA: TGCGCCAGCAGCTTGGGGACGCGGGAAGGCCAAGAGACCCAGTACTTC. This translates into CASSLGTREGQETQYF.

The V call is TRBV28, the J call TRBJ2-1; 8 nucleotides agree with TRBD2. Trimming at V came to 7 bases and at J to 4 bases, leaving 9 bases not matched to a gene. Germline V gene data show CDR1 as MDHEN and CDR2 as SYDVKM. The CDR3 length is 15 residues. CDR3 DNA sequence: TGTGCCAGCACCCTGGGAGCTAGCGGGTACAATGAGCAGTTCTTC. Encoded protein: CASTLGASGYNEQFF.

In regard to this clone: The same CDR3 is also encoded by other DNA sequences in this sample. The rearrangement uses TRBV11-2 and TRBJ1-1; tentative D call: TRBD1 (6 bases). Trimming pared 4 bases from V and 1 base from J, leaving 7 bases between. This CDR3 region has 13 residues. CDR1 and CDR2 from the germline V gene are SGHAT and FQNNGV. This CDR3 reads CASSSDRNTEAFF. The DNA for the CDR3 is TGTGCCAGCAGCTCGGACAGGAACACTGAAGCTTTCTTT.

This chain uses TRBV19 with TRBJ2-1; D not resolved. This CDR3 has 16 residues. V was clipped by 4 bases and J by 0 bases, with 13 bases between them. Germline V gene sequence: CDR1 LNHDA, CDR2 SQIVND (reference sequence). The CDR3 here is CASSTHPFTSYNEQFF. CDR3 sequence (DNA): TGTGCCAGTAGTACCCACCCGTTTACCTCCTACAATGAGCAGTTCTTC.

J is TRBJ2-5 and V is TRBV6-1; D is possibly TRBD1 (6 bases). Germline loops: CDR1 MNHNS, CDR2 SASEGT. The CDR3 length is 15 residues. V lost 2 bases, J lost 5 bases, and 15 bases lay in between. The CDR3 protein is CASSEYRALQETQYF. The CDR3 region has the DNA TGTGCCAGCAGTGAATACAGGGCTCTCCAGGAGACCCAGTACTTC.

The chain joins TRBV3-1 (or the pseudogene TRBV3-2) to TRBJ2-2, with a tentative D call TRBD2 (5 bases). The germline V gene encodes CDR1 LGHDT and CDR2 YNNKEL (reference sequence). CDR3 length: 14 amino acids. Trimming left V 2 bases short and J 3 bases short, with 7 bases between. As DNA, the CDR3 is TGTGCCAGCAGCCAATTCGGGGACACCGGGGAGCTGTTTTTT. Its translation is CASSQFGDTGELFF.

This clone was observed once. This chain links TRBV20-1 with TRBJ2-7, with no clear D. CDR1 is DFQATT and CDR2 is SNEGSKA in the germline V gene (reference sequence). This CDR3 region has 11 residues. V lost 3 bases to trimming and J lost 5 bases, with 8 bases between them. The CDR3, as DNA: TGCAGTGCTAGGGCCAACAACGAGCAGTACTTC. Translated: CSARANNEQYF.

The chain is built from TRBV2 and TRBJ2-5; tentatively, D is TRBD2 (5 bases). Trimming took off 7 bases at V and 0 bases at J, with 12 bases between the two ends. This CDR3 region has 14 residues. The germline CDR1 and CDR2 sequences are SNHLY and FYNNEI. CDR3 amino acids: CASTLLGNQETQYF. CDR3 coding DNA: TGTGCCAGCACCCTACTAGGAAACCAAGAGACCCAGTACTTC.

V is TRBV18 and J is TRBJ1-1; D not resolved. Germline V gene sequence: CDR1 KGHSH, CDR2 LQKENI. The CDR3 runs to 13 residues. Between the trimmed V and J ends, which lost 4 bases and 2 bases, there was a span of 8 bases. DNA for the CDR3: TGTGCCAGCTCACTCCAGGTTAACACTGAAGCTTTCTTT. This codes for CASSLQVNTEAFF.

The CDR3: CASSPGGGNGYTF. In DNA form, the CDR3 reads TGTGCCAGCAGCCCCGGAGGGGGAAATGGCTACACCTTC. The chain uses TRBV13 and TRBJ1-2, with a weak D call TRBD1 (6 bases). Germline V gives CDR1 PRHDT, CDR2 FYEKMQ (reference sequence). V lost 5 bases and J lost 6, with 13 bases in between. This CDR3 region has 13 residues.

The gene calls are TRBV28 and TRBJ2-2, with D maybe TRBD1 (6 bases). The length of the CDR3 is 14 residues. CDR1 is MDHEN and CDR2 is SYDVKM in the germline V gene. V lost 7 bases to trimming and J lost 4 bases, with 13 bases between them. CDR3 region: CASNQGFFTGELFF. The CDR3 DNA follows: TGTGCCAGCAATCAGGGGTTCTTCACCGGGGAGCTGTTTTTT.

The V and J genes are TRBV18 and TRBJ2-7; perhaps TRBD1 as D (5 bases). There are 15 residues in the CDR3. Trimming left V 3 bases short and J 1 base short, with 13 bases between. Germline V gene data show CDR1 as KGHSH and CDR2 as LQKENI. In DNA form, the CDR3 reads TGTGCCAGCTCACCGGGGCAGTTAGCTTCCTACGAGCAGTACTTC. It encodes CASSPGQLASYEQYF.

J is TRBJ2-1 and V is TRBV27, with 7 bases that match TRBD1. Germline CDR1 is MNHEY and CDR2 is SMNVEV (reference sequence). This CDR3 spans 15 amino acids. Trimming took 4 bases from V and 6 from J; bases not matched to a gene: 9. The CDR3 DNA reads TGTGCCAGCAGTTCATTTATGGGACAGATCAATGAGCAGTTCTTC. It translates to CASSSFMGQINEQFF.

This chain connects TRBV28 to TRBJ2-1; 10 nucleotides line up with TRBD2. CDR1 MDHEN and CDR2 SYDVKM come from the germline V gene. CDR3 length equals 14 residues. The J segment lost 5 bases and the V segment lost 6 bases, leaving 4 bases of the junction unmatched. CDR3 DNA: TGTGCCAGCAGCCGGACTAGCGGAAACAATGAGCAGTTCTTC. This translates into CASSRTSGNNEQFF. The entire variable domain, with the rest obtained from reference TRBV28 and TRBJ2-1, is as follows: DVKVTQSSRYLVKRTGEKVFLECVQDMDHENMFWYRQDPGLGLRLIYFSYDVKMKEKGDIPEGYSVSREKKERFSLILESASTNQTSMYLCASSRTSGNNEQFFGPGTRLTVL.

The rearrangement links TRBV28 to TRBJ1-5, with 9 bases aligning to TRBD1. V was pared by 5 bases and J by 2 bases, with 7 bases of the junction left unmatched. The germline V gene encodes CDR1 MDHEN and CDR2 SYDVKM. The CDR3 runs 16 residues. This CDR3 is CASSVPRDRGNQPQHF. The CDR3 coding sequence is TGTGCCAGCAGTGTCCCACGGGACAGGGGCAATCAGCCCCAGCATTTT.

The chain carries TRBV28 and TRBJ1-5; 7 bases line up with TRBD1. The CDR3 is 14 amino acids. The V gene end was trimmed by 2 bases and the J gene end by 3 bases; junction bases not matched to a gene: 1. The germline gives CDR1 MDHEN, CDR2 SYDVKM. This CDR3 is CASSLGTVNQPQHF. The CDR3 region has the DNA TGTGCCAGCAGTTTAGGGACAGTCAATCAGCCCCAGCATTTT.